These 3 T cell receptor beta chains originate from one sample sequenced in a study of PD-1 blockade in mismatch repair-deficient tumors. Repertoires were generated with immunoSEQ multiplex PCR, while TCRdb's copy carries only in-frame clones and drops some. The sample includes under 150,000 clones, 86% seen only once; the top ten take less than 15%. Here the sequenced sample was peripheral blood, taken 44 weeks after starting pembrolizumab. The receptor source for this set is an adult with mismatch repair-deficient cancer.

The chain uses TRBV4-2 and TRBJ2-2, with D maybe TRBD2 (5 bases). The CDR3 is 17 amino acids. The V end was cut by 1 base, the J end by 3 bases, with 15 bases between. Germline V lookup: CDR1 LGHNA, CDR2 YNFKEQ. CDR3 region: CASSQAPSGRDTGELFF. For the CDR3, the DNA is TGTGCCAGCAGCCAAGCCCCATCCGGGCGGGACACCGGGGAGCTGTTTTTT.

The chain combines TRBV9 with TRBJ2-5, with 9 nucleotides matching TRBD2. The CDR3 contains 15 residues. Germline-derived CDR1 and CDR2 are SGDLS and YYNGEE. The V and J ends lost 2 bases and 5 bases, in that order; junction bases with no gene match: 7. In DNA, the CDR3 is TGTGCCAGCAGCGTCGGCGGGAGGGTCGGGGAGACCCAGTACTTC. This sequence encodes CASSVGGRVGETQYF.

In this sample, this clone turned up a few times. V usage is TRBV11-2 and J usage is TRBJ1-2; 8 positions agree with TRBD1. Trimming cost V 5 bases and J 8 bases; bases outside gene matches: 13. From germline, CDR1 is SGHAT and CDR2 FQNNGV. This CDR3 has 15 amino acids. CDR3 loop: CASSPEGQGTGGYTF. The CDR3 bases are TGTGCCAGCAGCCCCGAAGGACAGGGTACGGGGGGCTACACCTTC.